A selection of T cell receptor beta chains follows, all from one sample in a study of shared clonotypes between healthy human individuals. Repertoires were generated with immunoSEQ multiplex PCR, while TCRdb's copy carries only in-frame clones and drops some. The sample yields over a million clones, 78% seen once. Sequencing was done on a sample of memory CD4+ T cells from PBMCs. These receptor sequences come from a man between 18 and 35 years old in good health. Some clones in this sample may be carry-over from other donors' samples. CDR3s include the opening cysteine and the closing phenylalanine or tryptophan. The order of the fields is V gene, CDR3 length, J gene, clone size, D gene, CDR3 DNA, CDR3 protein. A D gene is named only where the DNA matches it firmly. A row's size may be missing; if present it is once, few, many or a size class.

v_call: TRBV30; cdr3_length: 15; j_call: TRBJ1-4; clone_size: NA; d_call: TRBD1; cdr3_nt: TGTGCCTGGACTAACCCGGGACAGGGGAATGAAAAACTGTTTTTT; cdr3_aa: CAWTNPGQGNEKLFF
v_call: TRBV2; cdr3_length: 13; j_call: TRBJ2-3; clone_size: few; d_call: NA; cdr3_nt: TGTGCCAGCAGTGGCGGAAGCACAGATACGCAGTATTTT; cdr3_aa: CASSGGSTDTQYF
v_call: TRBV4-1; cdr3_length: 16; j_call: TRBJ2-1; clone_size: NA; d_call: TRBD2; cdr3_nt: TGCGCCAGCAGCCAGGCCGGGGCCCTAGCGGGCGATGAGCAGTTCTTC; cdr3_aa: CASSQAGALAGDEQFF
v_call: TRBV7-2; cdr3_length: 15; j_call: TRBJ2-1; clone_size: NA; d_call: TRBD2; cdr3_nt: TGTGCCAGCAGCCCTGGGACTAGCGGTAATAATGAGCAGTTCTTC; cdr3_aa: CASSPGTSGNNEQFF
v_call: TRBV5-1; cdr3_length: 13; j_call: TRBJ2-5; clone_size: NA; d_call: NA; cdr3_nt: TGCGCCAGCAGCTGGGACTGGGAGGAGACCCAGTACTTC; cdr3_aa: CASSWDWEETQYF
v_call: TRBV11-2; cdr3_length: 18; j_call: TRBJ2-5; clone_size: NA; d_call: TRBD2; cdr3_nt: TGTGCCAGCAGCTTCGGACTAGCGGGATTGGGAATAATGGAGACCCAGTACTTC; cdr3_aa: CASSFGLAGLGIMETQYF
v_call: TRBV9; cdr3_length: 14; j_call: TRBJ2-2; clone_size: few; d_call: NA; cdr3_nt: TGTGCCAGCAGCGAGACGACTAACACCGGGGAGCTGTTTTTT; cdr3_aa: CASSETTNTGELFF
v_call: TRBV28; cdr3_length: 15; j_call: TRBJ2-7; clone_size: once; d_call: TRBD2; cdr3_nt: TGTGCCAGCAGACTCGGGACTAGCGGATCCTACGAGCAGTACTTC; cdr3_aa: CASRLGTSGSYEQYF
v_call: TRBV7-9; cdr3_length: 15; j_call: TRBJ1-2; clone_size: NA; d_call: NA; cdr3_nt: TGTGCCAGCAGCTCAACAACCGGGGACGGCTATGGCTACACCTTC; cdr3_aa: CASSSTTGDGYGYTF
v_call: TRBV28; cdr3_length: 17; j_call: TRBJ1-2; clone_size: NA; d_call: TRBD1; cdr3_nt: TGTGCCAGCACCTCTTTCGGGACAGGGTCTCCTAACTATGGCTACACCTTC; cdr3_aa: CASTSFGTGSPNYGYTF
v_call: TRBV2; cdr3_length: 15; j_call: TRBJ2-3; clone_size: NA; d_call: TRBD2; cdr3_nt: TGTGCCAGCACCGTAGCGGGAGGGGGCACAGATACGCAGTATTTT; cdr3_aa: CASTVAGGGTDTQYF
v_call: TRBV5-1; cdr3_length: 14; j_call: TRBJ2-1; clone_size: NA; d_call: TRBD2; cdr3_nt: TGCGCCAGCAGCCGAACAGCGGGAAACAATGAGCAGTTCTTC; cdr3_aa: CASSRTAGNNEQFF
v_call: TRBV14; cdr3_length: 13; j_call: TRBJ2-5; clone_size: NA; d_call: NA; cdr3_nt: TGTGCCAGCAGTCGAAGACAGCAAGAGACCCAGTACTTC; cdr3_aa: CASSRRQQETQYF
v_call: TRBV7-8; cdr3_length: 16; j_call: TRBJ2-3; clone_size: once; d_call: TRBD2; cdr3_nt: TGTGCCAGCAGCTCTCTTAGCGGGACTAGCACAGATACGCAGTATTTT; cdr3_aa: CASSSLSGTSTDTQYF
v_call: TRBV5-1; cdr3_length: 16; j_call: TRBJ2-3; clone_size: NA; d_call: TRBD2; cdr3_nt: TGCGCCAGCAGCTTCTATAGCGGGGAGAACACAGATACGCAGTATTTT; cdr3_aa: CASSFYSGENTDTQYF
v_call: TRBV27; cdr3_length: 14; j_call: TRBJ2-3; clone_size: few; d_call: NA; cdr3_nt: TGTGCCAGCAGTTTGCGTGGCAGGGCAGATACGCAGTATTTT; cdr3_aa: CASSLRGRADTQYF
v_call: TRBV15; cdr3_length: 14; j_call: TRBJ2-3; clone_size: many; d_call: TRBD2; cdr3_nt: TGTGCCACCAGCAAAGCGGGAGGAATAAATACGCAGTATTTT; cdr3_aa: CATSKAGGINTQYF
v_call: TRBV19; cdr3_length: 17; j_call: TRBJ1-5; clone_size: NA; d_call: NA; cdr3_nt: TGTGCCAGTAAGTGGACTAGTAAGCCGTATAGCAATCAGCCCCAGCATTTT; cdr3_aa: CASKWTSKPYSNQPQHF
v_call: TRBV5-6; cdr3_length: 14; j_call: TRBJ2-3; clone_size: NA; d_call: NA; cdr3_nt: TGTGCCAGCAGCTTTTTTACCTCTGGGGATACGCAGTATTTT; cdr3_aa: CASSFFTSGDTQYF
v_call: TRBV30; cdr3_length: 11; j_call: TRBJ1-1; clone_size: NA; d_call: NA; cdr3_nt: TGTGCCTGGAGTGTAAGCACTGAAGCTTTCTTT; cdr3_aa: CAWSVSTEAFF
v_call: TRBV5-1; cdr3_length: 13; j_call: TRBJ2-5; clone_size: NA; d_call: TRBD2; cdr3_nt: TGCGCCAGCAGCATGGGACTACAAGAGACCCAGTACTTC; cdr3_aa: CASSMGLQETQYF
v_call: TRBV9; cdr3_length: 15; j_call: TRBJ2-1; clone_size: NA; d_call: NA; cdr3_nt: TGTGCCAGCAGCGTAGGGGGCCGCTCCTACAATGAGCAGTTCTTC; cdr3_aa: CASSVGGRSYNEQFF
v_call: TRBV18; cdr3_length: 13; j_call: TRBJ1-2; clone_size: NA; d_call: NA; cdr3_nt: TGTGCCAGCTCACCCGGGACAAGTTATGGCTACACCTTC; cdr3_aa: CASSPGTSYGYTF
v_call: TRBV7-3; cdr3_length: 15; j_call: TRBJ2-1; clone_size: NA; d_call: NA; cdr3_nt: TGTGCCAGCAGGCAAACCGGGACCTTCTACAATGAGCAGTTCTTC; cdr3_aa: CASRQTGTFYNEQFF
v_call: TRBV18; cdr3_length: 15; j_call: TRBJ1-1; clone_size: NA; d_call: NA; cdr3_nt: TGTGCCAGCTCACCACAACGGGACACAAACACTGAAGCTTTCTTT; cdr3_aa: CASSPQRDTNTEAFF
v_call: TRBV10-2; cdr3_length: 14; j_call: TRBJ2-7; clone_size: once; d_call: TRBD1; cdr3_nt: TGCGCCAGCGGGGGACAGGGGGCGTGGTGGGAGCAGTACTTC; cdr3_aa: CASGGQGAWWEQYF
v_call: TRBV11-2; cdr3_length: 15; j_call: TRBJ2-3; clone_size: NA; d_call: TRBD2; cdr3_nt: TGTGCCAGCAGCTCGGGACTAGGCCTCCCAGATACGCAGTATTTT; cdr3_aa: CASSSGLGLPDTQYF
v_call: TRBV28; cdr3_length: 14; j_call: TRBJ2-1; clone_size: NA; d_call: NA; cdr3_nt: TGTGCCAGCACGACCCTTTCGACCGGGGATGAGCAGTTCTTC; cdr3_aa: CASTTLSTGDEQFF
v_call: TRBV21-1; cdr3_length: 17; j_call: TRBJ2-1; clone_size: many; d_call: NA; cdr3_nt: TGTGCCAGCCCCCTTAGTAGGGGACAGGGGGTGTACAATGAGCAGTTCTTC; cdr3_aa: CASPLSRGQGVYNEQFF
v_call: TRBV5-5; cdr3_length: 14; j_call: TRBJ1-4; clone_size: NA; d_call: NA; cdr3_nt: TGTGCCAGCAGCTTGGGGGCAGGCCCAGAGGAACTGTTTTTT; cdr3_aa: CASSLGAGPEELFF
v_call: TRBV5-8; cdr3_length: 16; j_call: TRBJ2-7; clone_size: NA; d_call: TRBD1; cdr3_nt: TGTGCCAGCAGCACGGGGACAGCCTACGCGGATTTCGAGCAGTACTTC; cdr3_aa: CASSTGTAYADFEQYF
v_call: TRBV7-2; cdr3_length: 14; j_call: TRBJ2-7; clone_size: NA; d_call: NA; cdr3_nt: TGTGCCAGCAGCCCCGCGGGCGGTGCCTACGAGCAGTACTTC; cdr3_aa: CASSPAGGAYEQYF
v_call: TRBV5-1; cdr3_length: 15; j_call: TRBJ1-2; clone_size: NA; d_call: NA; cdr3_nt: TGCGCCAGCAGCTTGGGCGGGGAGGCTAACTATGGCTACACCTTC; cdr3_aa: CASSLGGEANYGYTF
v_call: TRBV5-4; cdr3_length: 14; j_call: TRBJ1-3; clone_size: many; d_call: NA; cdr3_nt: TGTGCCAGCAGTGACAGAGAGAAAAGAAACACCATATATTTT; cdr3_aa: CASSDREKRNTIYF
v_call: TRBV2; cdr3_length: 15; j_call: TRBJ2-1; clone_size: NA; d_call: TRBD2; cdr3_nt: TGTGCCAGCAGTGAGAGGACTAGCGGGAACGTTGAGCAGTTCTTC; cdr3_aa: CASSERTSGNVEQFF
v_call: TRBV19; cdr3_length: 16; j_call: TRBJ2-3; clone_size: NA; d_call: TRBD2; cdr3_nt: TGTGCCAGTAGTATGGGTAGCGGGAGGGCCGGCGATACGCAGTATTTT; cdr3_aa: CASSMGSGRAGDTQYF
v_call: TRBV7-6; cdr3_length: 16; j_call: TRBJ2-3; clone_size: once; d_call: NA; cdr3_nt: TGTGCCAGCAGCCTGGGGGTAGGCAGATACACAGATACGCAGTATTTT; cdr3_aa: CASSLGVGRYTDTQYF
v_call: TRBV19; cdr3_length: 12; j_call: TRBJ1-2; clone_size: NA; d_call: NA; cdr3_nt: TGTGCCTCCTCCGCCCATAACTATGGCTACACCTTC; cdr3_aa: CASSAHNYGYTF
v_call: TRBV25-1; cdr3_length: 15; j_call: TRBJ1-4; clone_size: NA; d_call: NA; cdr3_nt: TGTGCCAGCAGTCCTCAGGGGACCTCTAATGAAAAACTGTTTTTT; cdr3_aa: CASSPQGTSNEKLFF
v_call: TRBV4-3; cdr3_length: 16; j_call: TRBJ2-3; clone_size: NA; d_call: NA; cdr3_nt: TGCGCCAGCAGCCAACAGGGTCCGGGAACCACAGATACGCAGTATTTT; cdr3_aa: CASSQQGPGTTDTQYF
v_call: TRBV2; cdr3_length: 14; j_call: TRBJ2-7; clone_size: NA; d_call: TRBD2; cdr3_nt: TGTGCCAGCAATGAGGGCGGGAGTCTCTACGAGCAGTACTTC; cdr3_aa: CASNEGGSLYEQYF
v_call: TRBV7-3; cdr3_length: 15; j_call: TRBJ1-2; clone_size: NA; d_call: TRBD1; cdr3_nt: TGTGCCAGCAGCTTAACCGGGACAGGGGAATATGGCTACACCTTC; cdr3_aa: CASSLTGTGEYGYTF